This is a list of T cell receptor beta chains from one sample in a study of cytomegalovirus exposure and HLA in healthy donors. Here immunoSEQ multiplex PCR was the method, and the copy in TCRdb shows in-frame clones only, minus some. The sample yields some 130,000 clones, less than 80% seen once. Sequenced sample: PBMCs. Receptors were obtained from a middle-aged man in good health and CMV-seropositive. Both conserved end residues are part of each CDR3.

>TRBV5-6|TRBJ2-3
CASNGRADTQYF
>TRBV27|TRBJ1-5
CASSFAGYSNQPQHF
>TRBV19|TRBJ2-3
CASSSDREGNPYF
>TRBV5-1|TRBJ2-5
CASSLGGSSGQETQYF
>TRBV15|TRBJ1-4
CATSRDEGRGNEKLFF
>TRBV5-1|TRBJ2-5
CASSFRASRSGETQYF
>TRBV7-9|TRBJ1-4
CASSSVTTNEKLFF
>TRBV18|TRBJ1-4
CASSNDRDGSNEKLFF
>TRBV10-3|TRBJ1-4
CAISETRQGATNEKLFF
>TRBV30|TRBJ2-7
CAWSSFNRVAYEQYF
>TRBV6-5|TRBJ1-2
CASSEGTGGYGYTF
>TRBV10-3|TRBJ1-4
CAISEGDGANEKLFF
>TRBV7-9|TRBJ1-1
CASSLGQGTVRRVNTEAFF
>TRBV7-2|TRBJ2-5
CASSPDTGETQYF
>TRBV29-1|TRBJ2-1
CSVEDGRTSGGTGQFF
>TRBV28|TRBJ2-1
CASSFSPSYEQFF
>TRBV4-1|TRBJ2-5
CASSQGGGERSQYF
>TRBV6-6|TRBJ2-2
CASGGGTGELFF
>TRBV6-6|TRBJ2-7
CASSFGTSWQYF
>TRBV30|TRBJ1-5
CAWSVLSSNQPQHF
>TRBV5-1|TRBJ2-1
CASSFTDSSYNEQFF
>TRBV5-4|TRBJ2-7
CASRGGGQAEQYF
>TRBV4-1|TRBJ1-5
CASSQGREYNQPQHF
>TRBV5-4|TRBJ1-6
CASSLGSRVNSPLHF
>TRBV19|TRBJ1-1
CASSIDLAGQGNTEAFF
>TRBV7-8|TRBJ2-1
CASSPQTSGSYNEQFF
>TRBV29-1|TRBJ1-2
CSVQETGGYTF
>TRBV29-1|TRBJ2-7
CSVSGAYEQYF
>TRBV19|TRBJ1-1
CASSIGSGVNTEAFF
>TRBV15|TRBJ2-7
CATSPGLGLATYEQYF
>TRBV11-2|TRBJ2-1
CASSLATGGYEQFF
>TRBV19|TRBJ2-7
CASSMIAGVDEQYF
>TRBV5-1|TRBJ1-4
CASSLAQGTLGEKLFF
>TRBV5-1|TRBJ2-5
CASSSPGQGMETQYF
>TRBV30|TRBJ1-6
CAWSEDRISYNSPLHF
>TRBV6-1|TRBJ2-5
CASSEALLGGAGGETQYF
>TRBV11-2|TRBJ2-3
CASSLGDRGADTQYF
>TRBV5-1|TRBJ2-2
CASSLAGTRGSGELFF
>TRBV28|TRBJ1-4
CASRLTGYDEKLFF
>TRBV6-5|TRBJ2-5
CASSTGNRGQYF
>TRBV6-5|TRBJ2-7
CASKAPGGGYEQYF